Listed here is a single T cell receptor (beta chain). As yet, its antigen is unknown. The sample originates from a study of beta chain features in type 1 diabetes. General observations from the study: Moderate yet significant TCRB CDR3 shortening was seen in Type 1 diabetes patients in all four CD4+ subsets. HLA effects on TCRB rearrangement stayed unresolved here.

Sampling consisted of one heparinised blood draw per donor, averaging around 120 mL. CDR3 length: 12 amino acids. Germline-derived CDR1 and CDR2 are LNHNV and YYDKDF (reference sequence). Trimming removed 3 bases from V and 10 bases from J, with 10 bases in between. All of the isolated RNA was reverse transcribed, so expressed TCRB transcripts were sequenced. TCRdb's copy holds only in-frame clones and misses some; the assay was immunoSEQ multiplex PCR. In the table there are 640,000 or so clones, 11% to 15% of which are singletons. This sequence was found in a man aged 18 to 29 with type 1 diabetes. The V gene is TRBV15, the J gene TRBJ2-1; D might be TRBD2 (5 bases). Sample: naive CD4+ T cells from blood. The CDR3 region is CATSRTSGEQFF. CDR3 nucleotides: TGTGCCACCAGCAGGACTTCGGGGGAGCAGTTCTTC.